This TCR beta chain appears in the sequencing data of a study of blood T cells in healthy people across ages. A second roughly 7 to 11 cycle PCR used barcoded and J-beta primers. TCRdb re-derived calls from the 5' RACE reads in MiXCR, one entry per CDR3 protein. This sample has more than 650,000 distinct CDR3 sequences; about 48% occur once, and the top ten carry roughly two fifths. Points from the study as a whole: Long-lived donors exceeded aged donors in naive CD4+ cells and diversity.

Trimming removed 1 base at V and 5 bases at J, with 11 bases between. CDR1 and CDR2 (germline): SEHNR, FQNEAQ (reference sequence). This CDR3 has 14 residues. Roughly 9.5 milliliters of peripheral blood were drawn from each donor into EDTA-treated tubes. Isolated PBMCs totaled at least 7 million in each sample. This clonotype was seen repeatedly, ten times or more. The antigen is not known. The TCR comes from a man older than 75 in good health. V usage is TRBV7-9 and J usage is TRBJ1-2; D is possibly TRBD1 (6 bases). The sample comprised blood. CDR3 nucleotide sequence: TGTGCCAGCAGCTTAGACTCAGGGGCGTATGGCTACACCTTC. The encoded protein is CASSLDSGAYGYTF.